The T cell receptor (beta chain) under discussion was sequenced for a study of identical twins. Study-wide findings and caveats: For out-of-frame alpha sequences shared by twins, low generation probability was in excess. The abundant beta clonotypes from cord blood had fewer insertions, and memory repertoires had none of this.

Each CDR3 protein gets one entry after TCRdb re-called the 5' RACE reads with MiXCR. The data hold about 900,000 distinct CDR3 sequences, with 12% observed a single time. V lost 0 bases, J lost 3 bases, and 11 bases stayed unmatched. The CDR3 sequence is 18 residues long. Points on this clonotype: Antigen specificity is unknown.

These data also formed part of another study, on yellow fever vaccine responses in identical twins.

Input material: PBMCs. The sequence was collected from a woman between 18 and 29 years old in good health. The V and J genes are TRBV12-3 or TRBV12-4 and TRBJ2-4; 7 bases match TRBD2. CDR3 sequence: CASSLAGRTLSGKNIQYF. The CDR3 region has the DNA TGTGCCAGCAGTTTAGCCGGGAGGACTCTAAGTGGCAAAAACATTCAGTACTTC.